This T cell receptor (beta chain) was recorded in a study of blood T cell repertoires in COVID-19. Turning to the study itself: PBMCs, B-cell-depleted T cells, or T cells provided the cDNA or gDNA that made up the material.

Sequencing was performed with immunoSEQ multiplex PCR; in TCRdb, only in-frame clones are kept and a portion is missing. The repertoire holds 100,000 to 150,000 clones, around 88% seen once, with about 5.4% in the top ten. The V end lost 2 bases, the J end lost 1 base, and 14 bases lay between the germline ends. This CDR3 spans 16 amino acids. Germline-derived CDR1 and CDR2 are SGHNT and YENEEA. This clone was counted between two and nine times. The chain employs TRBV11-3 and TRBJ2-5; the D is unclear. This TCR was recovered from a human donor in a cohort sampled during active COVID-19. Material: peripheral blood. The CDR3 loop reads CASSLLLIDCQETQYF. The DNA for the CDR3 is TGTGCCAGCAGCTTACTCTTAATAGATTGCCAAGAGACCCAGTACTTC.